Below are 14 T cell receptor beta chains sequenced from a single sample in a study of shared clonotypes between healthy human individuals. CD45RO-negative, CCR7-selected cells formed the naive CD8 fraction, which excluded terminally differentiated effector memory CD45RA+ cells. Sequencing was performed with immunoSEQ multiplex PCR; in TCRdb, only in-frame clones are kept and a portion is missing. The data show roughly 890,000 clones, with 80% to 95% seen just once and 24% held by the top ten. Material for sequencing was naive CD8+ T cells sorted from blood. The receptor source for this set is a man aged 25 to 45 in good health.

J is TRBJ2-5 and V is TRBV28, with TRBD2 matching 8 bases. The ends lost 5 bases at V and 2 bases at J; junction bases unmatched: 4. From germline, CDR1 is MDHEN and CDR2 SYDVKM. The CDR3 is 14 amino acids. DNA for the CDR3: TGTGCCAGCAGTCCTCCGGGAGGGCAAGAGACCCAGTACTTC. Translated: CASSPPGGQETQYF.

This clone appeared many times. V usage is TRBV7-9 and J usage is TRBJ2-1; perhaps TRBD1 as D (6 bases). Germline V CDR1 and CDR2: SEHNR, FQNEAQ (reference sequence). V was pared by 0 bases and J by 6 bases, with 12 bases between. This CDR3 is 15 amino acids long. The CDR3 DNA sequence: TGTGCCAGCAGCTTAGCGCTTCAGGGGCTCAATGAGCAGTTCTTC. Translating gives CASSLALQGLNEQFF.

V is TRBV5-6 and J is TRBJ2-7; 8 bases fit TRBD1. This CDR3 contains 14 residues. Losses at the gene ends were 4 bases for V and 2 bases for J; bases not matched to a gene: 5. The germline V gene has CDR1 SGHDT and CDR2 YYEEEE. CDR3 sequence (DNA): TGTGCCAGCAGCAGACCGGACAGGGCCTACGAGCAGTACTTC. Its translation: CASSRPDRAYEQYF.

The rearrangement joins TRBV2 to TRBJ2-7, with D perhaps TRBD2 (6 bases). Trimming took 7 bases from V and 4 from J, leaving 11 bases between them. Germline assignment: CDR1 SNHLY and CDR2 FYNNEI. CDR3 size: 12 residues. CDR3 region: CASIGTQYEQYF. Here the CDR3 DNA reads TGTGCCAGCATTGGGACTCAATACGAGCAGTACTTC.

The chain employs TRBV7-9 and TRBJ2-2; 7 positions match TRBD2. Germline assignment: CDR1 SEHNR and CDR2 FQNEAQ (reference sequence). After removal of 4 bases from V and 5 bases from J, the junction contained 7 bases not matched to a gene. The CDR3 totals 15 residues. This CDR3 reads CASSSTREATGELFF. CDR3 nucleotides: TGTGCCAGCAGCTCAACCCGGGAGGCTACCGGGGAGCTGTTTTTT.

J is TRBJ2-1 and V is TRBV5-6, with a tentative D call TRBD2 (5 bases). Germline V gene lookup returns CDR1 SGHDT and CDR2 YYEEEE. V dropped 4 bases and J dropped 0 bases, with 11 bases sitting between them. This CDR3 region has 15 residues. CDR3 DNA sequence: TGTGCCAGCAGCCCCATTGAGGGCTCCTACAATGAGCAGTTCTTC. Protein sequence: CASSPIEGSYNEQFF.

This clone was seen a single time. This rearrangement joins TRBV28 to TRBJ2-2; D unresolved. This CDR3 contains 15 residues. With 7 bases removed from V and 1 base from J, the gap between germline ends came to 13 bases. CDR1 is MDHEN and CDR2 is SYDVKM in the germline V gene. In nucleotides, the CDR3 is TGTGCCAGCACGGGCATAGCAAGGAACACCGGGGAGCTGTTTTTT. Its translation is CASTGIARNTGELFF.

The chain recombines TRBV9 with TRBJ2-7; D is perhaps TRBD2 (5 bases). V lost 4 bases and J 6 bases, leaving 14 bases between the germline ends. Germline V CDR1 and CDR2: SGDLS, YYNGEE. The CDR3 is 13 amino acids. The chain's CDR3 is CASSRALLGEQYF. The CDR3 nucleotides read TGTGCCAGCAGCCGGGCCCTACTAGGCGAGCAGTACTTC.

The rearrangement joins TRBV4-1 to TRBJ1-2, with D possibly being TRBD1 (5 bases). CDR3 length equals 19 residues. V dropped 0 bases and J dropped 1 base, with 21 bases sitting between them. CDR1 is MGHRA and CDR2 is YSYEKL in the germline V gene. The CDR3 sequence: CASSQDLGQGMDFNYGYTF. The CDR3 DNA is TGCGCCAGCAGCCAAGACTTAGGACAAGGGATGGACTTTAACTATGGCTACACCTTC.

CDR3 sequence: CASRPGQLEYSNQPQHF. The CDR3 region has the DNA TGCGCCAGCAGACCGGGACAGCTAGAATATAGCAATCAGCCCCAGCATTTT. This chain joins TRBV5-1 and TRBJ1-5; 7 bases agree with TRBD1. Germline V gene lookup returns CDR1 SGHRS and CDR2 YFSETQ. The CDR3 contains 17 residues. The V and J ends lost 5 bases and 0 bases, in that order; junction bases with no gene match: 11.

V and J are TRBV6-5 and TRBJ2-7; TRBD1 agrees at 11 bases. The CDR3 runs 13 residues. J gave up 7 bases and V 6 bases, and 5 bases lay outside the gene matches. Per germline, CDR1 MNHEY and CDR2 SVGAGI. This CDR3 is CASRDRGRREQYF. The CDR3, as DNA: TGTGCCAGCAGGGACAGGGGGCGTCGGGAGCAGTACTTC.

For the CDR3, the DNA is TGTGCCAGCAGTTTGACACTGGCGTCCGGCGAGCAGTACTTC. It translates to CASSLTLASGEQYF. The chain is built from TRBV28 and TRBJ2-7; D unresolved. This CDR3 is 14 amino acids long. Per germline, CDR1 MDHEN and CDR2 SYDVKM. Trimming pared 3 bases from V and 6 bases from J, leaving 15 bases between. Full variable domain (missing parts from reference TRBV28 and TRBJ2-7): DVKVTQSSRYLVKRTGEKVFLECVQDMDHENMFWYRQDPGLGLRLIYFSYDVKMKEKGDIPEGYSVSREKKERFSLILESASTNQTSMYLCASSLTLASGEQYFGPGTRLTVT.

V usage is TRBV5-6 and J usage is TRBJ1-1; D call uncertain. CDR3 length equals 13 residues. Germline CDR1 and CDR2: SGHDT and YYEEEE. The V end lost 6 bases, the J end lost 1 base, and 10 bases lay between the germline ends. CDR3 nucleotides: TGTGCCAGCATCCTGATGGGGAACACTGAAGCTTTCTTT. Residues: CASILMGNTEAFF.

CDR3 sequence: CASSEFLAGVETQYF. CDR3 sequence (DNA): TGTGCCAGCAGTGAGTTCTTAGCGGGAGTTGAGACCCAGTACTTC. This chain uses TRBV2 with TRBJ2-5, with 9 bases aligning to TRBD2. The junction had 7 bases not matched to a gene; V was cut back by 3 bases and J by 5 bases. The CDR3 loop spans 15 amino acids. CDR1 is SNHLY, CDR2 FYNNEI, per germline.